This TCR beta chain appears in the sequencing data of a study of T cells in tumors after PD-1 blockade. Regarding the study as a whole: Some novel exhausted tumor clones appeared in pre-treatment blood, suggesting peripheral recruitment.

Measured with immunoSEQ multiplex PCR; TCRdb has only the in-frame clones, and not every one. Among about 20,000 clones listed, roughly 73% were seen once. This CDR3 spans 16 amino acids. After removal of 0 bases from V and 1 base from J, the junction contained 2 bases not matched to a gene. Germline CDR1 MNHNY, CDR2 SVGAGI (reference sequence). Worth noting for this clone: Its antigen is as yet unknown.

The sample was PBMCs, taken before anti-PD-1 treatment. The rearrangement uses TRBV6-6 and TRBJ2-3; TRBD1 matches at 9 bases. The origin of this receptor is a human donor with basal cell carcinoma. In nucleotides, the CDR3 is TGTGCCAGCAGTTACTCCTGGACAGGGGGCACAGATACGCAGTATTTT. Its translation: CASSYSWTGGTDTQYF.